The rows below give T cell receptor beta chains drawn from one sample of a study of read filtering for tumor transcriptome and immune sequencing. TCRdb reprocessed the reads via MiXCR and lists one record per CDR3 protein. The top ten clones hold approximately 11% of a sample with 100,000 to 150,000 distinct CDR3 sequences, roughly 13% of them seen once. Input material: a population of CD138-negative cells sorted from bone marrow. The receptors here all came from a donor at least 40 years old with multiple myeloma. The CDR3 runs from the conserved cysteine through the conserved F or W. The order of the fields is V gene, J gene, clone size, D gene, CDR3 DNA, CDR3 protein. D genes are given only for firm matches. Size is stated for part of the rows, as once, few or many counts, or as a class when the clone is expanded.

TRBV7-9,TRBJ2-1,many,NA,TGTGCCAGCAGCTTAATCCGCGCGGGCGGGACCTACAATGAGCAGTTCTTC,CASSLIRAGGTYNEQFF
TRBV7-2,TRBJ2-3,many,NA,TGTGCCAGCAGCTTATGGTCTCTGGAAGATACGCAGTATTTT,CASSLWSLEDTQYF
TRBV28,TRBJ1-5,many,TRBD1,TGTGCCAGCAGACCGACAGGGATCAATCAGCCCCAGCATTTT,CASRPTGINQPQHF
TRBV7-9,TRBJ1-4,many,TRBD1,TGTGCCAGCAGCCCGCTCCTGGGACAGGGGGCTGAAAAACTGTTTTTT,CASSPLLGQGAEKLFF
TRBV6-1,TRBJ2-3,many,NA,TGTGCCAGCAGGGACGGCGATACGCAGTATTTT,CASRDGDTQYF
TRBV11-2,TRBJ2-2,many,TRBD1,TGTGCCAGCAGCGCGGACAGGCCCAACACCGGGGAGCTGTTTTTT,CASSADRPNTGELFF
TRBV7-8,TRBJ2-2,many,TRBD1,TGTGCCAGCAGCCCTAGGGGGCTGGGGTACACCGGGGAGCTGTTTTTT,CASSPRGLGYTGELFF
TRBV6-2/TRBV6-3,TRBJ1-1,few,TRBD1,TGTGCCAGCAGTTTAAGACAGGGGCGGATGGACACTGAAGCTTTCTTT,CASSLRQGRMDTEAFF
TRBV7-2,TRBJ2-1,many,TRBD2,TGTGCCAGCAGCTTGGGACTAGGGGGAAATGAGCAGTTCTTC,CASSLGLGGNEQFF
TRBV20-1,TRBJ2-7,many,NA,TGCAGTGCTAGTTTCTACGAGCAGTACTTC,CSASFYEQYF
TRBV9,TRBJ2-2,NA,NA,TGTGCCACCGGGGCTAGCACGACCGGGGAGCTGTTTTTT,CATGASTTGELFF
TRBV11-3,TRBJ2-2,many,TRBD2,TGTGCCAGCAGCTCAGGGGTCGCCCGAGGACTAGCAGCCACCGGGGAGCTGTTTTTT,CASSSGVARGLAATGELFF
TRBV29-1,TRBJ2-1,many,NA,TGCAGCGTTGAAGCCATAACAGGGTTTGGAGAGCAGTTCTTC,CSVEAITGFGEQFF
TRBV4-1,TRBJ2-1,many,TRBD2,TGCGCCAGCAGCCAGGGACTAGCGGTGTCCTACAATGAGCAGTTCTTC,CASSQGLAVSYNEQFF
TRBV5-6,TRBJ2-1,NA,NA,TGTGCCAGCAGCCAAGGGTACAGTGAGCTGTTCTTC,CASSQGYSELFF
TRBV7-2,TRBJ2-1,many,TRBD2,TGTGCCAGCAGCTCTAGCGGGAGGGCCATTGGGGCCCGATCCAATGAGCAGTTCTTC,CASSSSGRAIGARSNEQFF
TRBV20-1,TRBJ2-3,NA,TRBD2,TGCAGTGCTAGACCGGGACTAACGGGAGGAACAGATACGCAGTACTTT,CSARPGLTGGTDTQYF
TRBV4-1,TRBJ2-5,NA,NA,TGCGCCAGCAGCCAAGCCTGGAGGAACGAAGAGACCCAGTACTTC,CASSQAWRNEETQYF
TRBV4-2,TRBJ2-3,many,NA,TGTGCCAGCAGCCAAGATCCATCCACTAGCCAGTCCCCAGATACGCAGTATTTT,CASSQDPSTSQSPDTQYF
TRBV6-2/TRBV6-3,TRBJ2-2,many,NA,TGTGCCAGCAGTTACGTCGGCGGGGAGCTGTTTTTT,CASSYVGGELFF
TRBV6-1,TRBJ1-5,many,NA,TGTGCCAGCAGTGAAGCGGGGGGGGTTGGTCAGCCCCAGCATTTT,CASSEAGGVGQPQHF
TRBV28,TRBJ2-1,many,NA,TGTGCCAGCAGTTTTCGCGGCGAGCAGTTCTTC,CASSFRGEQFF
TRBV7-9,TRBJ2-1,many,NA,TGTGCCAGCACTCTTAAGGCCATCGCAGGTGGAGGCAATGAGCAGTTCTTC,CASTLKAIAGGGNEQFF
TRBV5-6,TRBJ1-4,many,TRBD1,TGTGCCAGCAGCTCTTGGGGGGACAGGGCGAATGAAAAACTGTTTTTT,CASSSWGDRANEKLFF
TRBV4-2,TRBJ2-3,many,NA,TGTGCCAGCAGCCAAGTCGGCAGTCCTCCAACAGATACGCAGTATTTT,CASSQVGSPPTDTQYF
TRBV5-1,TRBJ1-1,many,TRBD1,TGCGCCAGCAGCCGTTACAGGGGCCCGAACACTGAAGCTTTCTTT,CASSRYRGPNTEAFF
TRBV27,TRBJ1-5,NA,NA,TGTGCCAGCAGTTCACGGGACGGGACTAGCAATCAGCCCCAGCATTTT,CASSSRDGTSNQPQHF
TRBV9,TRBJ2-3,many,NA,TGTGCCAGCAGCCCCCAACCAAGCACAGATACGCAGTATTTT,CASSPQPSTDTQYF
TRBV25-1,TRBJ1-5,many,NA,TGTGCCAGCAGTGGCCCTTCGGGACCGAATCAGCCCCAGCATTTT,CASSGPSGPNQPQHF
TRBV7-4,TRBJ2-7,NA,NA,TGTGCCAGCAGCTTAGATCTGGGGTACGAGCAGTACTTC,CASSLDLGYEQYF
TRBV27,TRBJ1-5,NA,NA,TGTGCCAGCAGTATCAACGGAGTCAAACAGCCCCAGCATTTT,CASSINGVKQPQHF
TRBV15,TRBJ1-5,NA,NA,TGTGCCACCAGCAGAGATATAGGGGGGCTACAGCCCCAGCATTTT,CATSRDIGGLQPQHF
TRBV6-2/TRBV6-3,TRBJ2-4,NA,NA,TGTGCCAGCAGACAGGGATTATCGGACGTATCGATTCAGTACTTC,CASRQGLSDVSIQYF
TRBV2,TRBJ2-5,many,NA,TGTGCCAGCACTGCAGGACGGGAGACCCAGTACTTC,CASTAGRETQYF
TRBV5-6,TRBJ2-1,NA,TRBD2,TGTGCCAGCAGCTTGTACGCGGGAGGGCCAAGGTCCTATGAGCAGTTCTTC,CASSLYAGGPRSYEQFF
TRBV5-1,TRBJ2-1,NA,NA,TGCGCCAGCAGCCCCATCCCAGGGTCCTACAATGAGCAGTTCTTC,CASSPIPGSYNEQFF
TRBV27,TRBJ2-5,many,TRBD2,TGTGCCAGCAGTAGGCGGGAGGGGCCAGCGGAGACCCAGTACTTC,CASSRREGPAETQYF
TRBV5-1,TRBJ2-3,many,NA,TGCGCCAGCAGCTTTGACAGGTCCACAGATACGCAGTATTTT,CASSFDRSTDTQYF
TRBV5-1,TRBJ2-6,many,NA,TGCGCCAGCAGCCCGGGACACCTCTCTGGGGCCAACGTCCTGACTTTC,CASSPGHLSGANVLTF
TRBV28,TRBJ1-1,many,NA,TGTGCCAGCAGTCCCTCCCGGGGTAAGAACACTGAAGCTTTCTTT,CASSPSRGKNTEAFF
TRBV10-3,TRBJ2-5,many,NA,TGTGCCATCAGGGGGGATCAAGAGACCCAGTACTTC,CAIRGDQETQYF
TRBV28,TRBJ2-3,few,TRBD2,TGTGCCAGCAGCGCTAGCGGAGTTAGCACAGATGCGCAGTATTTT,CASSASGVSTDAQYF
TRBV5-8,TRBJ2-7,many,NA,TGTGCCAGCAGCCGAGGAACGGGGGTCAACGAGCAGTACTTC,CASSRGTGVNEQYF
TRBV20-1,TRBJ2-1,many,TRBD2,TGCAGTGCCCCACCGGGACTAGCCCTCAATGAGCAGTTCTTC,CSAPPGLALNEQFF
TRBV6-2/TRBV6-3,TRBJ2-2,many,NA,TGTGCCAGCAGGAGAGACGGGAGCGGCACCGGGGAGCTGTTTTTT,CASRRDGSGTGELFF